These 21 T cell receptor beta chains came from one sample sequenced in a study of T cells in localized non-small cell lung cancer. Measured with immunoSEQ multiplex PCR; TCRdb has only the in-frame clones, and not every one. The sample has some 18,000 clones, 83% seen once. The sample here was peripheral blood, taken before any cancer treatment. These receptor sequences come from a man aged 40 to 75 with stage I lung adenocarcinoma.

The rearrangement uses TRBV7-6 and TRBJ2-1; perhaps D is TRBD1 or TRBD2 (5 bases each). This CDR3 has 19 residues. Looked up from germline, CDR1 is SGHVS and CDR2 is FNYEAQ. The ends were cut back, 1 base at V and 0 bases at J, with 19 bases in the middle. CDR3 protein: CASSLGPPQEVFSYNEQFF. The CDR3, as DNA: TGTGCCAGCAGCTTAGGTCCCCCACAGGAGGTATTCTCCTACAATGAGCAGTTCTTC.

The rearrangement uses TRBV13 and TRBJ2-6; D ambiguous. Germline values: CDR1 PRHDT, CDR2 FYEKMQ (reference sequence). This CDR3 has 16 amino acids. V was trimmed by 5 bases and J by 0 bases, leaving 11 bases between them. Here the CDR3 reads CASSPWWASGANVLTF. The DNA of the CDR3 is TGTGCCAGCAGCCCATGGTGGGCCTCTGGGGCCAACGTCCTGACTTTC.

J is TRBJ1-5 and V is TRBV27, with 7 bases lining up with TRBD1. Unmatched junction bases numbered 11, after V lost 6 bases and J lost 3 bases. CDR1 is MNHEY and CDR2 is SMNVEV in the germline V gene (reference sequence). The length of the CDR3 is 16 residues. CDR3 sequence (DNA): TGTGCCAGCAGAACAGGGGCCGGATTGTCCAATCAGCCCCAGCATTTT. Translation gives CASRTGAGLSNQPQHF.

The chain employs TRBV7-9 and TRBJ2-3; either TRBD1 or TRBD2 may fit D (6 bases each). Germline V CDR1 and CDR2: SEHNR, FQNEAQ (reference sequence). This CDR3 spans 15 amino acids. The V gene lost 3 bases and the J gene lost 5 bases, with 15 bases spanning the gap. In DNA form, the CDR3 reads TGTGCCAGCAGCTTCTTACAGGGAGGCCTAGATACGCAGTATTTT. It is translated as CASSFLQGGLDTQYF.

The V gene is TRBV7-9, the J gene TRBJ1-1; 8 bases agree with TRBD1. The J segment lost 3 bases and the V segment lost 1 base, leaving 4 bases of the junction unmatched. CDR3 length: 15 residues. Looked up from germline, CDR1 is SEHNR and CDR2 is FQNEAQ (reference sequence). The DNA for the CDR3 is TGTGCCAGCAGCTTAGATACAGGGGGGGACACTGAAGCTTTCTTT. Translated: CASSLDTGGDTEAFF.

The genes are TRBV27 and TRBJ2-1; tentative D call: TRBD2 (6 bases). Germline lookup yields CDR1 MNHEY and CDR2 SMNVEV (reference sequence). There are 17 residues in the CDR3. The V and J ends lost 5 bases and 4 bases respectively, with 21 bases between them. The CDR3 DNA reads TGTGCCAGCAGTCCCCGGGGCGGGAATTTAGCGTACAATGAGCAGTTCTTC. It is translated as CASSPRGGNLAYNEQFF.

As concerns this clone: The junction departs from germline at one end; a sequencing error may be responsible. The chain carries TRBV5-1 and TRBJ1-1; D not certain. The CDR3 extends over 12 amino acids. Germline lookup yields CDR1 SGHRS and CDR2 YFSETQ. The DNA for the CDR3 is TGTGCCAGCAGCTTGAGGAACACTGAAGCTTTCTTT. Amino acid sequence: CASSLRNTEAFF.

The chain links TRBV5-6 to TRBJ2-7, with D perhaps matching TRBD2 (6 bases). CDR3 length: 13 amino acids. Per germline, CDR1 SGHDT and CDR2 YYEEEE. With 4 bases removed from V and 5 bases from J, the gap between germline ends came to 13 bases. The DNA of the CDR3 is TGTGCCAGCAGCCTTGCATGGAGGGACGAGCAGTACTTC. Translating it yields CASSLAWRDEQYF.

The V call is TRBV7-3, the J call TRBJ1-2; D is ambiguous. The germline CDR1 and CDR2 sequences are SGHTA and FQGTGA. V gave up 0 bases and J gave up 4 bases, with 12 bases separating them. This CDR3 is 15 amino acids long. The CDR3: CASSLTSLNIYGYTF. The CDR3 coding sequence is TGTGCCAGCAGCTTAACGAGCCTAAACATCTATGGCTACACCTTC.

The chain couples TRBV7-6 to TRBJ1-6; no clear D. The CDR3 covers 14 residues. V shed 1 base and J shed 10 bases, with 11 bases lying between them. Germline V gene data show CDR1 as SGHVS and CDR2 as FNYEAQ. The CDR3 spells CASSLEAGNSPLHF. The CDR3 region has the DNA TGTGCCAGCAGCTTAGAGGCAGGCAACTCACCCCTCCACTTT.

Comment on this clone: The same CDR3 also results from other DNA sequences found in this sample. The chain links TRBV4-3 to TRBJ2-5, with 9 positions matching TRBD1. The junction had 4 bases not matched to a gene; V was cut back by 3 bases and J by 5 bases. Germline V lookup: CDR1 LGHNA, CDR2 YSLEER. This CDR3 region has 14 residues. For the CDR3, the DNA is TGCGCCAGCAGCCAGGGACAGGGAGGGGAGACCCAGTACTTC. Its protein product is CASSQGQGGETQYF.

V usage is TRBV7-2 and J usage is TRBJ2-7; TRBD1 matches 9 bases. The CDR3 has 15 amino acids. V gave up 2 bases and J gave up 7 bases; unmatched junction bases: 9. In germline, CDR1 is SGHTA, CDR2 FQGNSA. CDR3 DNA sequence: TGTGCCAGCAGCTTACAAGGGACAGGGCTAGGGGAGCAGTACTTC. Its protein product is CASSLQGTGLGEQYF.

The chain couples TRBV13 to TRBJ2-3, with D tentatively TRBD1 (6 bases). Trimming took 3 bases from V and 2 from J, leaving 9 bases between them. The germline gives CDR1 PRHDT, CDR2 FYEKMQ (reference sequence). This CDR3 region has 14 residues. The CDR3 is CASSFWDNTDTQYF. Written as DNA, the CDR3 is TGTGCCAGCAGCTTTTGGGACAACACAGATACGCAGTATTTT.

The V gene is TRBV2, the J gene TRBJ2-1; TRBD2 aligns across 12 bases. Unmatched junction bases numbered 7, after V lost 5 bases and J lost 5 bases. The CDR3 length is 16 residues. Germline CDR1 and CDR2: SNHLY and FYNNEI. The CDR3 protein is CASSIRTSGTHNEQFF. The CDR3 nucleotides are TGTGCCAGCAGTATCCGGACTAGCGGGACGCACAATGAGCAGTTCTTC.

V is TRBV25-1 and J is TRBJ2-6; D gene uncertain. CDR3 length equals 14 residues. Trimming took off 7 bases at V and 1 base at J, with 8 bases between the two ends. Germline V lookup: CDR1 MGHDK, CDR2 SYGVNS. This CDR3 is CASIQSSGANVLTF. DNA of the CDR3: TGTGCCAGCATCCAGAGTTCTGGGGCCAACGTCCTGACTTTC. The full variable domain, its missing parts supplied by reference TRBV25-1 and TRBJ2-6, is EADIYQTPRYLVIGTGKKITLECSQTMGHDKMYWYQQDPGMELHLIHYSYGVNSTEKGDLSSESTVSRIRTEHFPLTLESARPSHTSQYLCASIQSSGANVLTFGAGSRLTVL.

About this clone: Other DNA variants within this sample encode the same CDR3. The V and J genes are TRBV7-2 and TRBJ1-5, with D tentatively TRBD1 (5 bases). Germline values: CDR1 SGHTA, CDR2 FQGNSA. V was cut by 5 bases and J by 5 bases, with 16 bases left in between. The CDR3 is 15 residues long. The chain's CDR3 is CASSQLLGPYQPQHF. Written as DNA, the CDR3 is TGTGCCAGCAGCCAGCTTCTGGGGCCCTATCAGCCCCAGCATTTT.

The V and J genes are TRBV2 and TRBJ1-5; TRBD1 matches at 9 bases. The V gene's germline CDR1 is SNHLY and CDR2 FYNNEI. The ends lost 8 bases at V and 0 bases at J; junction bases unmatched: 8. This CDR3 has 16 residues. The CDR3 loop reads CASADRGWYSNQPQHF. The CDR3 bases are TGTGCCAGCGCCGACAGGGGGTGGTATAGCAATCAGCCCCAGCATTTT. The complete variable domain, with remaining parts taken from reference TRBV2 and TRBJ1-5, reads EPEVTQTPSHQVTQMGQEVILRCVPISNHLYFYWYRQILGQKVEFLVSFYNNEISEKSEIFDDQFSVERPDGSNFTLKIRSTKLEDSAMYFCASADRGWYSNQPQHFGDGTRLSIL.

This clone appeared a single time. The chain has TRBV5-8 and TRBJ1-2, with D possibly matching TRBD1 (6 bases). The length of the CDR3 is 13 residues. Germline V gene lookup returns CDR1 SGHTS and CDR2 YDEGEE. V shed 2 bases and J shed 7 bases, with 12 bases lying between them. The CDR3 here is CASSLRARGGYTF. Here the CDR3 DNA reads TGTGCCAGCAGCTTACGGGCCAGGGGTGGCTACACCTTC. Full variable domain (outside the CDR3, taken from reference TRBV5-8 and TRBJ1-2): EAGVTQSPTHLIKTRGQQATLRCSPISGHTSVYWYQQALGLGLQFLLWYDEGEERNRGNFPPRFSGRQFPNYSSELNVNALELEDSALYLCASSLRARGGYTFGSGTRLTVV.

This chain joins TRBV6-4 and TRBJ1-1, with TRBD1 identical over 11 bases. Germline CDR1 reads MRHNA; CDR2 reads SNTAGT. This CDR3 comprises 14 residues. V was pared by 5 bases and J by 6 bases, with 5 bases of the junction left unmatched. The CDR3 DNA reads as TGTGCCAGCAGTCCGGGGGGACAGGGGGCTGAAGCTTTCTTT. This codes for CASSPGGQGAEAFF.

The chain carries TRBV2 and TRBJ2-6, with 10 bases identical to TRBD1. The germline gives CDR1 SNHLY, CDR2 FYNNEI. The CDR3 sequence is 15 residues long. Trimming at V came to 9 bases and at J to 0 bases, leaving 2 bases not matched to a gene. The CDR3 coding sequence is TGTGCCAGAGGACAGGGGGACTCTGGGGCCAACGTCCTGACTTTC. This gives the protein CARGQGDSGANVLTF.

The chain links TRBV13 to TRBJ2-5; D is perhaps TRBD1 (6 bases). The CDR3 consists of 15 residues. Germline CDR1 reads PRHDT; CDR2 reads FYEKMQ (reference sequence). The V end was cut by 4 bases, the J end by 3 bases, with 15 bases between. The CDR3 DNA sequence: TGTGCCAGCAGCTCCCGGGACACGGGTAAAGAGACCCAGTACTTC. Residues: CASSSRDTGKETQYF.